A single sample is the source of the 16 T cell receptor beta chains below, sequenced in a study of T cell clones after liver transplantation. Profiled with immunoSEQ multiplex PCR; TCRdb holds only in-frame clones, not every one. The sample consists of tens of thousands of clones, about 84% of them appearing once. The sample in question was CD4+ T cells from blood, obtained approximately 3.5 years after liver transplant. These TCRs come from a human patient who received a liver transplant. The graft donor may account for some of the T cells.

The rearrangement joins TRBV6-5 to TRBJ1-2; no clear D. The CDR3 spans 15 residues. Germline CDR1 and CDR2: MNHEY and SVGAGI. V lost 4 bases, J lost 7 bases, and 19 bases lay in between. CDR3 loop: CASSSYTGLTSGYTF. In DNA form, the CDR3 reads TGTGCCAGCAGTTCCTATACCGGGTTGACGAGTGGCTACACCTTC.

The V and J genes are TRBV2 and TRBJ1-5, with TRBD1 matching over 7 bases. J gave up 0 bases and V 6 bases, and 5 bases lay outside the gene matches. Germline CDR1 and CDR2: SNHLY and FYNNEI. The length of the CDR3 is 15 residues. CDR3 bases: TGTGCCAGCAGGGGACAGACTGGTAGCAATCAGCCCCAGCATTTT. Amino acid sequence: CASRGQTGSNQPQHF.

This clone was counted between two and nine times. The rearrangement links TRBV2 to TRBJ1-1; D is unresolved. V lost 7 bases, J lost 0 bases, and 9 bases lay in between. Per germline, CDR1 SNHLY and CDR2 FYNNEI. This CDR3 is 13 amino acids long. CDR3 in DNA: TGTGCCAGCAAGGCAGATATGAACACTGAAGCTTTCTTT. As protein: CASKADMNTEAFF.

The rearrangement uses TRBV28 and TRBJ2-7; no firm D call. CDR1 MDHEN and CDR2 SYDVKM come from the germline V gene. The CDR3 loop spans 11 amino acids. Trimming stripped 2 bases from V and 3 bases from J, with 2 bases between. The DNA of the CDR3 is TGTGCCAGCAGTTTACACTACGAGCAGTACTTC. Amino acids: CASSLHYEQYF.

The CDR3 sequence is CASITAGVSTDTQYF. The CDR3 DNA follows: TGCGCCAGCATTACAGCGGGAGTAAGCACAGATACGCAGTATTTT. The chain couples TRBV10-2 to TRBJ2-3; 8 bases are a match to TRBD2. Per the germline V gene, CDR1 is WSHSY and CDR2 is SAAADI. CDR3 size: 15 residues. Unmatched junction bases numbered 6, after V lost 7 bases and J lost 0 bases.

This chain connects TRBV9 to TRBJ2-2, with 10 bases matching TRBD1. Germline CDR1 SGDLS, CDR2 YYNGEE. V trimming: 2 bases; J trimming: 6 bases; junction bases outside the gene matches: 4. This CDR3 spans 15 amino acids. The CDR3 loop is CASSVTGTGAGELFF. CDR3 in DNA: TGTGCCAGCAGCGTCACCGGGACAGGGGCCGGGGAGCTGTTTTTT.

V usage is TRBV7-6 and J usage is TRBJ2-1; D not resolved. CDR1 is SGHVS, CDR2 FNYEAQ, per germline. Between the trimmed V and J ends, which lost 5 bases and 5 bases, there was a span of 16 bases. The CDR3 runs to 15 residues. CDR3 region: CASSPRATGDNEQFF. In DNA, the CDR3 is TGTGCCAGCAGCCCCCGAGCGACCGGCGACAATGAGCAGTTCTTC.

The chain couples TRBV23-1 to TRBJ2-1; weak D call: TRBD2 (5 bases). TRBV23-1 is recorded as an ORF, its role being uncertain. The CDR3 loop spans 19 amino acids. V lost 0 bases and J 0 bases, leaving 18 bases between the germline ends. CDR3 DNA sequence: TGCGCCAGCAGTCAATCCTCGGCCTACCGGGAATTCTCCTACAATGAGCAGTTCTTC. Amino acid sequence: CASSQSSAYREFSYNEQFF.

V is TRBV6-1 and J is TRBJ2-2; D not resolved. CDR1 and CDR2 from the germline V gene are MNHNS and SASEGT. CDR3 length: 13 residues. V gave up 6 bases and J gave up 6 bases, with 11 bases separating them. The CDR3 bases are TGTGCCAGCAGCAGAAAGGGATCCGGGGAGCTGTTTTTT. It translates to CASSRKGSGELFF.

Concerning this clone itself: This CDR3 is also generated by other DNA sequences in the sample. For the CDR3, the DNA is TGTGCCAGCAGCCGAAAAGGGGTAGCGGGAGCGAGCACAGATACGCAGTATTTT. It yields the protein CASSRKGVAGASTDTQYF. The J gene is TRBJ2-3, the V gene TRBV27, with 9 positions matching TRBD2. The CDR3 spans 18 residues. The V gene end was trimmed by 6 bases and the J gene end by 0 bases; junction bases not matched to a gene: 13. The germline gives CDR1 MNHEY, CDR2 SMNVEV (reference sequence).

The chain uses TRBV19 and TRBJ2-2; 8 bases fit TRBD1. There are 18 residues in the CDR3. Germline lookup yields CDR1 LNHDA and CDR2 SQIVND (reference sequence). The junction had 12 bases not matched to a gene; V was cut back by 5 bases and J by 1 base. CDR3 residues: CASSPHRQGARNTGELFF. CDR3 in DNA: TGTGCCAGTAGTCCGCACCGGCAGGGGGCTCGGAACACCGGGGAGCTGTTTTTT.

This rearrangement joins TRBV28 to TRBJ2-1, with D perhaps being TRBD1 or TRBD2 (5 bases each). There are 16 residues in the CDR3. Germline V CDR1 and CDR2: MDHEN, SYDVKM. Trimming removed 3 bases from V and 3 bases from J, with 15 bases in between. The chain's CDR3 is CASSFQGGLDYNEQFF. CDR3 DNA sequence: TGTGCCAGCAGTTTTCAGGGCGGGCTAGACTACAATGAGCAGTTCTTC.

The chain employs TRBV6-5 and TRBJ2-1, with TRBD2 identical over 8 bases. Germline V gene lookup returns CDR1 MNHEY and CDR2 SVGAGI. There are 13 residues in the CDR3. Trimming took 5 bases from V and 7 from J; bases not matched to a gene: 4. The CDR3 here is CASSKTSVNEQFF. The CDR3 nucleotides read TGTGCCAGCAGTAAGACTAGCGTGAATGAGCAGTTCTTC.

This clone was picked up a small number of times. The genes are TRBV7-9 and TRBJ2-3, with 10 bases identical to TRBD2. CDR3 length: 16 residues. The J segment lost 6 bases and the V segment lost 4 bases, leaving 10 bases of the junction unmatched. Germline values: CDR1 SEHNR, CDR2 FQNEAQ (reference sequence). CDR3 loop: CASSSFLAGAFDTQYF. The CDR3, as DNA: TGTGCCAGCAGCTCCTTTCTAGCGGGGGCCTTTGATACGCAGTATTTT.

The genes are TRBV4-1 and TRBJ1-5; no reliable D call. CDR1 and CDR2 (germline): MGHRA, YSYEKL. The CDR3 sequence is 15 residues long. The V gene lost 1 base and the J gene lost 4 bases, with 11 bases spanning the gap. CDR3 nucleotide sequence: TGCGCCAGCAGCCAAGCCCCGGGATCAAATCAGCCCCAGCATTTT. Translation: CASSQAPGSNQPQHF.

The chain's CDR3 is CASSLTDLNEKLFF. Here the CDR3 DNA reads TGTGCCAGCAGCTTAACGGACCTTAATGAAAAACTGTTTTTT. The V call is TRBV7-9, the J call TRBJ1-4; D ambiguous. The CDR3 extends over 14 amino acids. V shed 2 bases and J shed 4 bases, with 8 bases lying between them. CDR1 is SEHNR and CDR2 is FQNEAQ in the germline V gene (reference sequence). Full variable domain (rest looked up from reference TRBV7-9 and TRBJ1-4): DTGVSQNPRHKITKRGQNVTFRCDPISEHNRLYWYRQTLGQGPEFLTYFQNEAQLEKSRLLSDRFSAERPKGSFSTLEIQRTEQGDSAMYLCASSLTDLNEKLFFGSGTQLSVL.